Listed below are T cell receptor beta chains from one sample, sequenced in a study of blood T cell repertoires in COVID-19. Generated by immunoSEQ multiplex PCR, the TCRdb table keeps only in-frame clones and is missing some. The sample includes about 440,000 clones, approximately 90% of them seen just once. The sequencing sample was made of peripheral blood. The receptors were sampled from a woman in her 30s with acute or convalescent COVID-19. The conserved cysteine and the conserved F or W are not part of the CDR3 here. Fields, in order: CDR3 length, V gene, J gene, CDR3 protein.

>12|TRBV9|TRBJ2-3
ASSLLGGTDTQY
>13|TRBV3-1/TRBV3-2|TRBJ2-6
ASSYRGSGANVLT
>12|TRBV7-8|TRBJ2-1
ASSLAGGGDEQF
>15|TRBV3-1/TRBV3-2|TRBJ2-5
ASSQGSGGSIGETQY
>12|TRBV2|TRBJ2-5
ASSGAGFRETQY
>13|TRBV5-1|TRBJ1-3
ASSLLGVPGNTIY
>12|TRBV5-1|TRBJ2-7
ASSIAGLPYEQY
>12|TRBV10-2|TRBJ1-2
ATYLGAGNYGYT
>10|TRBV5-8|TRBJ2-7
ASSRGTFEQY
>13|TRBV5-5|TRBJ1-2
ASSLRSESNYGYT
>11|TRBV19|TRBJ1-2
ASRTGTLYGYT
>13|TRBV2|TRBJ1-2
ASNRDRVMRYGYT
>12|TRBV19|TRBJ1-2
ASSTDRGNYGYT
>12|TRBV5-6|TRBJ2-7
ASSRTLQGTEQY
>12|TRBV18|TRBJ2-1
ASSPPTTYNEQF
>12|TRBV4-1|TRBJ1-2
ASSQRTDKVGYT
>17|TRBV5-4|TRBJ2-2
ASSLLINPGRGLTGELF
>11|TRBV19|TRBJ2-2
TSSKRDAGELF
>12|TRBV11-2|TRBJ1-4
ASSPSSTNEKLF
>12|TRBV27|TRBJ2-1
ASRLVTRPNEQF
>10|TRBV24-1|TRBJ1-2
ATSTGDYGYT
>17|TRBV28|TRBJ1-3
ASSFPSYQGGYSGNTIY
>12|TRBV6-6|TRBJ2-2
ASSYPGDGRELF
>9|TRBV2|TRBJ2-1
ASRGGNEQF
>12|TRBV15|TRBJ1-1
ATSRERLNTEAF
>13|TRBV4-1|TRBJ1-2
ASSQGSDRPYGYT
>12|TRBV7-9|TRBJ2-7
ASSLGTGGREQY
>13|TRBV5-6|TRBJ1-5
ASSFGRTDNQPQH